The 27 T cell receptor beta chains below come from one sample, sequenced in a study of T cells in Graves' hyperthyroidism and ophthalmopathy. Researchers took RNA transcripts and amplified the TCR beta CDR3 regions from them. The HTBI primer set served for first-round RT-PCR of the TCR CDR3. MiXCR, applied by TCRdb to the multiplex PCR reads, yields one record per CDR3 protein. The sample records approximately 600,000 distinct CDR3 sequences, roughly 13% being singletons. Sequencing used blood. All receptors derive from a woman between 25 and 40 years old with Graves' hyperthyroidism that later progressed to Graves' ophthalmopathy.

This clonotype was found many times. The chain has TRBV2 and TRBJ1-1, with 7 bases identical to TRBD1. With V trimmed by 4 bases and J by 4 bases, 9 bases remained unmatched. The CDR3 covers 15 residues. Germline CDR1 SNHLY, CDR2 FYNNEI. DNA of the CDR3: TGTGCCAGCAGTGGAACCGGGACAGTGGGCACTGAAGCTTTCTTT. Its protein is CASSGTGTVGTEAFF.

CDR3 nucleotide sequence: TGTGCCAGCTCAGTATCTGGTGGGGGAGGAGCAGATACGCAGTATTTT. Its protein product is CASSVSGGGGADTQYF. This chain uses TRBV18 with TRBJ2-3, with a tentative D call TRBD2 (6 bases). From germline, CDR1 is KGHSH and CDR2 LQKENI. Deletions cut 5 bases from V and 4 bases from J, with 19 bases between. This CDR3 is built from 16 residues.

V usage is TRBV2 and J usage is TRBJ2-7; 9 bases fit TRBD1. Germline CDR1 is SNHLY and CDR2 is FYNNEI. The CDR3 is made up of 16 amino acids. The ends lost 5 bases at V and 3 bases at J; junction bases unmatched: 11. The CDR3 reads CASSRGQGSFLYEQYF. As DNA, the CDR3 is TGTGCCAGCAGTAGGGGACAGGGTAGCTTCCTCTACGAGCAGTACTTC.

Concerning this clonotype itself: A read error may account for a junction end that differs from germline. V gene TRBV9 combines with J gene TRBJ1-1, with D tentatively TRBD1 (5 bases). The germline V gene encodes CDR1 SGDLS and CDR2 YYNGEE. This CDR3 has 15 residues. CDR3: CASSPSWGMNTEASF. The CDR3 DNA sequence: TGTGCCAGCAGCCCGTCGTGGGGCATGAACACTGAAGCTTCCTTT.

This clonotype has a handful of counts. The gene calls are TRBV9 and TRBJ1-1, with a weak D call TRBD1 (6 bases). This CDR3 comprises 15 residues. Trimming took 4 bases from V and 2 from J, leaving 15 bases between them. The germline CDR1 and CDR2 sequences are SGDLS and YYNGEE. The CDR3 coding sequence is TGTGCCAGCAGCTCCGAACAGGGACATAACACTGAAGCTTTCTTT. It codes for CASSSEQGHNTEAFF.

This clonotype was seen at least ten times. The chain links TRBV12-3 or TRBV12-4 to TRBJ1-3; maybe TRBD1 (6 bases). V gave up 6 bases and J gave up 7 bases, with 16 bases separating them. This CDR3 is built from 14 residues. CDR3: CASRETGPVNTIYF. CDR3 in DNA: TGTGCCAGCAGAGAGACAGGTCCCGTTAACACCATATATTTT.

CDR3 coding DNA: TGTGCCAGCACTCAACTAGGGGAGCTGTTTTTT. It yields the protein CASTQLGELFF. The chain uses TRBV6-2 or TRBV6-3 and TRBJ2-2; D is undetermined. CDR3 size: 11 residues. In germline, CDR1 is MNHEY, CDR2 SVGEGT. Trimming took off 7 bases at V and 8 bases at J, with 8 bases between the two ends.

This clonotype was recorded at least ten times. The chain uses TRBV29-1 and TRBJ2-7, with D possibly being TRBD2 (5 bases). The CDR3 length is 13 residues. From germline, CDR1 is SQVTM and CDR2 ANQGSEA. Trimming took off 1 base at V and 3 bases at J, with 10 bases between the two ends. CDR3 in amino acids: CSVEGGGLYEQYF. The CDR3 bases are TGCAGCGTTGAAGGTGGCGGGCTCTACGAGCAGTACTTC.

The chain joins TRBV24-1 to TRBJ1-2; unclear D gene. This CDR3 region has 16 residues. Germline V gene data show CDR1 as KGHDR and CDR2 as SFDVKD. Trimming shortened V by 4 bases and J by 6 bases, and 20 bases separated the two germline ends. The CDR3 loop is CATSDRPGQSKNGYTF. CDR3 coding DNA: TGTGCCACCAGTGACCGCCCTGGGCAGTCCAAGAATGGCTACACCTTC.

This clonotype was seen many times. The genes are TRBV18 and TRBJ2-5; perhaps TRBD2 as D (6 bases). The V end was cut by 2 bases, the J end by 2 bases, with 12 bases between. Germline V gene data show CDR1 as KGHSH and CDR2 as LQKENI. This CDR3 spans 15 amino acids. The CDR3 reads CASSPSQGLQETQYF. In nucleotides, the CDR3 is TGTGCCAGCTCACCAAGTCAGGGACTGCAAGAGACCCAGTACTTC.

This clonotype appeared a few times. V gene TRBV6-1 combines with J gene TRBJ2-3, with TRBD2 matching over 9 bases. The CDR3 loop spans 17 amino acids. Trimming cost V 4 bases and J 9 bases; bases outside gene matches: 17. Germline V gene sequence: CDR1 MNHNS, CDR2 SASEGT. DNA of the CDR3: TGTGCCAGCAGTGCGGGGACTGGGGTAGCGGGAGTTAGAACGCAGTATTTT. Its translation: CASSAGTGVAGVRTQYF.

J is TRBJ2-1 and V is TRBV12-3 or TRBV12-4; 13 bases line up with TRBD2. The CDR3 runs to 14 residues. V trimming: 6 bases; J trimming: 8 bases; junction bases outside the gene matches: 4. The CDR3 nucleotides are TGTGCCAGCAGAAAACTAGCGGGAGGGGATGAGCAGTTCTTC. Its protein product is CASRKLAGGDEQFF.

DNA of the CDR3: TGTGCCAGCAGCCAGCACCCGGGACAGGCGATGCCCTACGAGCAGTACTTC. This translates into CASSQHPGQAMPYEQYF. V usage is TRBV4-2 and J usage is TRBJ2-7; 8 nucleotides agree with TRBD1. The CDR3 contains 17 residues. The ends lost 3 bases at V and 2 bases at J; junction bases unmatched: 12. Germline V gene sequence: CDR1 LGHNA, CDR2 YNFKEQ.

The CDR3 reads CASSQDLSGSLLGAGELFF. CDR3 nucleotide sequence: TGTGCCAGCAGCCAAGATCTAAGCGGGAGTCTTCTTGGGGCCGGGGAGCTGTTTTTT. The chain is built from TRBV4-2 and TRBJ2-2; 8 bases fit TRBD2. J was trimmed by 6 bases and V by 0 bases; bases with no gene match: 15. The CDR3 covers 19 residues. The V gene's germline CDR1 is LGHNA and CDR2 YNFKEQ.

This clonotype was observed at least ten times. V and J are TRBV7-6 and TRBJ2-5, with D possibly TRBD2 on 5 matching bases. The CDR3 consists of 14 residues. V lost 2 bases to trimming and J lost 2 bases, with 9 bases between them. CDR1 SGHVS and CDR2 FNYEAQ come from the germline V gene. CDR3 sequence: CASSLFGGQETQYF. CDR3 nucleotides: TGTGCCAGCAGCTTATTCGGCGGGCAAGAGACCCAGTACTTC.

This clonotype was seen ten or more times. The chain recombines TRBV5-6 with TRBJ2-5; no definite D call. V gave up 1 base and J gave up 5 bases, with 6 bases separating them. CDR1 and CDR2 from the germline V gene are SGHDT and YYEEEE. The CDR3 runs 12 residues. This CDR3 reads CASSLRRETQYF. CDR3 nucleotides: TGTGCCAGCAGCTTGAGAAGGGAGACCCAGTACTTC. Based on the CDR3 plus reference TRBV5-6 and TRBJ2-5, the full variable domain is DAGVTQSPTHLIKTRGQQVTLRCSPKSGHDTVSWYQQALGQGPQFIFQYYEEEERQRGNFPDRFSGHQFPNYSSELNVNALLLGDSALYLCASSLRRETQYFGPGTRLLVL.

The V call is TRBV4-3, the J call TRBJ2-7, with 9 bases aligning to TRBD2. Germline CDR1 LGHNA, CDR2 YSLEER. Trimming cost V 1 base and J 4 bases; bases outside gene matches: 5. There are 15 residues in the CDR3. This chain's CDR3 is CASSQALAGKYEQYF. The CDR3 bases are TGCGCCAGCAGCCAAGCTCTAGCGGGAAAATACGAGCAGTACTTC.

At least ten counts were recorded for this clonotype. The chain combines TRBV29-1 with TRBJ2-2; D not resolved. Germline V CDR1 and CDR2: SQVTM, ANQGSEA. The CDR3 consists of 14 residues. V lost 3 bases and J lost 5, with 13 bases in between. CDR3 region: CSVDSRYPTGELFF. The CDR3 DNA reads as TGCAGCGTTGATTCGCGGTACCCAACCGGGGAGCTGTTTTTT.

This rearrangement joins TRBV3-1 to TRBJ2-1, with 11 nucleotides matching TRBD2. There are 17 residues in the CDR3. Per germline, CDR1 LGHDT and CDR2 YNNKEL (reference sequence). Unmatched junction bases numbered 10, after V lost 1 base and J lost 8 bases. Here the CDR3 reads CASSQGFETSGIDEQFF. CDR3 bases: TGTGCCAGCAGCCAAGGTTTTGAGACTAGCGGGATCGATGAGCAGTTCTTC.

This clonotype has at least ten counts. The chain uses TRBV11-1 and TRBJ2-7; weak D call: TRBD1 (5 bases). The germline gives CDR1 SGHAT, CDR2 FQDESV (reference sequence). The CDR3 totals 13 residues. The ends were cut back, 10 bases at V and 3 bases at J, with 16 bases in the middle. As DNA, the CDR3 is TGTGCCACCTCACAGGAAGGGGTCTACGAGCAGTACTTC. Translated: CATSQEGVYEQYF.

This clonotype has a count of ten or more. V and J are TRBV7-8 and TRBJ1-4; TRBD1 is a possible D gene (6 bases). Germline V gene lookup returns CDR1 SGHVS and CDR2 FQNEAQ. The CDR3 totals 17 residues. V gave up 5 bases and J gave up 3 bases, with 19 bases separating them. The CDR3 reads CASSPRGGEVANEKLFF. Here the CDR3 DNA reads TGTGCCAGCAGCCCCCGAGGGGGGGAGGTGGCTAATGAAAAACTGTTTTTT.

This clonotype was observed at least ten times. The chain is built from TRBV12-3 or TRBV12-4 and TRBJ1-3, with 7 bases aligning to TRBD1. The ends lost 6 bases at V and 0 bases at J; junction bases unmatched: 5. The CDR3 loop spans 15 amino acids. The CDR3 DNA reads TGTGCCAGCAGACCGGACAGGAACTCTGGAAACACCATATATTTT. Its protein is CASRPDRNSGNTIYF.

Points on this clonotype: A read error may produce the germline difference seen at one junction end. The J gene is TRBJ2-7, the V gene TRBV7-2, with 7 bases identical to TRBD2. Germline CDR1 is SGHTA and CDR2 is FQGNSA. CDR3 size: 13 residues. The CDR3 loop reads CASSLARDYGQYF. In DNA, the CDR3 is TGTGCCAGCAGCTTAGCAAGGGACTACGGGCAGTACTTC. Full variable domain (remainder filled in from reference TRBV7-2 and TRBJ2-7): GAGVSQSPSNKVTEKGKDVELRCDPISGHTALYWYRQSLGQGLEFLIYFQGNSAPDKSGLPSDRFSAERTGGSVSTLTIQRTQQEDSAVYLCASSLARDYGQYFGPGTRLTVT.

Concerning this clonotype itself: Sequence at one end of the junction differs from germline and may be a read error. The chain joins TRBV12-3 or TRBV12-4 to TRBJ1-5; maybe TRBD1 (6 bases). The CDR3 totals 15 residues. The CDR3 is CASSLGGNSDQPQHF. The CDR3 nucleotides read TGCGCCAGCAGTTTAGGGGGAAATAGCGATCAGCCCCAGCATTTT.

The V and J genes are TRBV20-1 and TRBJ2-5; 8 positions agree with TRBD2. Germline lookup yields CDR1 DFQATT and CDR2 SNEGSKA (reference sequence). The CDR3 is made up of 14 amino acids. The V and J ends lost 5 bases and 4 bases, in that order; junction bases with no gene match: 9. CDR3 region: CSARAGDEGETQYF. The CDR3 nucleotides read TGCAGTGCTCGAGCGGGAGACGAGGGAGAGACCCAGTACTTC.

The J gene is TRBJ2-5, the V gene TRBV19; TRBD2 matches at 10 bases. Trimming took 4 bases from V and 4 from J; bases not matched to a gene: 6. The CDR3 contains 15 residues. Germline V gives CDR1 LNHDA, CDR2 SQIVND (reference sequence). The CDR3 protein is CASSTSGSFRETQYF. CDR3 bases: TGTGCCAGTAGTACTAGCGGGAGTTTCAGAGAGACCCAGTACTTC.

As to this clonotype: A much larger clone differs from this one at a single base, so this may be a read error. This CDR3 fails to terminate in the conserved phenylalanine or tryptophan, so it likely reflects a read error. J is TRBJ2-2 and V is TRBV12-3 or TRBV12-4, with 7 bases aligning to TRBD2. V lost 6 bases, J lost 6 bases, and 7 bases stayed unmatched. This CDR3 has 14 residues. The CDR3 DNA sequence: TGTGCCAGCAGAGGACTAGAATTCGCCGGGGAGCTGTTTCTT. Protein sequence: CASRGLEFAGELFL.